The rows below give T cell receptor beta chains drawn from one sample of a study of T cells in Graves' hyperthyroidism and ophthalmopathy. Each CDR3 protein is one row after TCRdb ran MiXCR on the multiplex PCR reads. This sample yields some 250,000 distinct CDR3 sequences, of which about 15% are seen a single time; 13% belongs to the top ten. Sequenced: blood. These receptors originate from a woman in her forties with Graves' hyperthyroidism that later progressed to Graves' ophthalmopathy. The CDR3 runs from the conserved cysteine through the conserved F or W. The order of the fields is D gene, J gene, CDR3 length, V gene, CDR3 protein. D genes are given only for firm matches.

D gene: .; J gene: TRBJ2-1; CDR3 length: 15; V gene: TRBV3-1; CDR3 protein: CASSQDSGEGNEQFF
D gene: .; J gene: TRBJ2-3; CDR3 length: 11; V gene: TRBV2; CDR3 protein: CASTRGDTQYF
D gene: .; J gene: TRBJ2-7; CDR3 length: 16; V gene: TRBV7-6; CDR3 protein: CASSSSPPGAGYEQYF
D gene: .; J gene: TRBJ2-3; CDR3 length: 24; V gene: TRBV9; CDR3 protein: CASSALAGPSYEQYFGPGTDTQYF
D gene: .; J gene: TRBJ1-1; CDR3 length: 15; V gene: TRBV30; CDR3 protein: CAWSSKDRMNTEAFF
D gene: TRBD1; J gene: TRBJ1-4; CDR3 length: 14; V gene: TRBV7-9; CDR3 protein: CASSSTGGDEKLFF
D gene: .; J gene: TRBJ2-1; CDR3 length: 15; V gene: TRBV12-3/TRBV12-4; CDR3 protein: CASSNSGLIDNEQFF
D gene: .; J gene: TRBJ1-2; CDR3 length: 17; V gene: TRBV12-3/TRBV12-4; CDR3 protein: CASSLTARDRSNYGYTF
D gene: .; J gene: TRBJ2-7; CDR3 length: 15; V gene: TRBV2; CDR3 protein: CASSARAGITYEQYF
D gene: .; J gene: TRBJ2-1; CDR3 length: 13; V gene: TRBV6-2/TRBV6-3; CDR3 protein: CASGPNLYNEQFF
D gene: TRBD1; J gene: TRBJ1-5; CDR3 length: 15; V gene: TRBV10-3; CDR3 protein: CAISPGGGGNQPQHF
D gene: TRBD1; J gene: TRBJ2-1; CDR3 length: 14; V gene: TRBV30; CDR3 protein: CAWVRDRGLNEQFF
D gene: TRBD1; J gene: TRBJ1-2; CDR3 length: 16; V gene: TRBV28; CDR3 protein: CASSFSGTGGSGGYTF
D gene: .; J gene: TRBJ1-1; CDR3 length: 15; V gene: TRBV6-5; CDR3 protein: CASSYSRDLNTEAFF
D gene: .; J gene: TRBJ2-7; CDR3 length: 13; V gene: TRBV3-1; CDR3 protein: CASSQGGIYEQYF
D gene: .; J gene: TRBJ2-1; CDR3 length: 12; V gene: TRBV6-2/TRBV6-3; CDR3 protein: CASLSLRNEQFF
D gene: .; J gene: TRBJ1-3; CDR3 length: 14; V gene: TRBV10-1; CDR3 protein: CASSEGSSGNTIYF
D gene: TRBD1; J gene: TRBJ2-7; CDR3 length: 14; V gene: TRBV7-6; CDR3 protein: CASSSGTGVNEQYF
D gene: TRBD2; J gene: TRBJ2-2; CDR3 length: 16; V gene: TRBV6-1; CDR3 protein: CAAGRRSSGTAGELFF
D gene: .; J gene: TRBJ2-3; CDR3 length: 15; V gene: TRBV27; CDR3 protein: CASSFRSLDSDTQYF
D gene: TRBD1; J gene: TRBJ2-3; CDR3 length: 16; V gene: TRBV18; CDR3 protein: CASSPPEGALRDTQYF
D gene: .; J gene: TRBJ1-2; CDR3 length: 15; V gene: TRBV18; CDR3 protein: CASSPPERTGYGYTF
D gene: .; J gene: TRBJ1-1; CDR3 length: 14; V gene: TRBV5-1; CDR3 protein: CASSLLGTGTEAFF
D gene: .; J gene: TRBJ2-2; CDR3 length: 13; V gene: TRBV3-1; CDR3 protein: CASSQGGTGELFF
D gene: .; J gene: TRBJ2-5; CDR3 length: 15; V gene: TRBV6-1; CDR3 protein: CASRPTDTPQETQYF
D gene: TRBD2; J gene: TRBJ2-5; CDR3 length: 20; V gene: TRBV6-2/TRBV6-3; CDR3 protein: CASSYNRRGLGGRAVETQYF
D gene: .; J gene: TRBJ2-7; CDR3 length: 17; V gene: TRBV5-1; CDR3 protein: CASSFPKMGDKPSEQYF
D gene: .; J gene: TRBJ2-7; CDR3 length: 18; V gene: TRBV6-1; CDR3 protein: CASSPYPGRGDSGYEQYF
D gene: TRBD1; J gene: TRBJ1-2; CDR3 length: 17; V gene: TRBV7-9; CDR3 protein: CASSISGTGPGAGGYTF
D gene: TRBD1; J gene: TRBJ2-2; CDR3 length: 15; V gene: TRBV28; CDR3 protein: CASSFIDRATGELFF
D gene: TRBD2; J gene: TRBJ2-1; CDR3 length: 17; V gene: TRBV20-1; CDR3 protein: CSAGSGTSGREDNEQFF
D gene: TRBD1; J gene: TRBJ1-1; CDR3 length: 14; V gene: TRBV27; CDR3 protein: CASSFKGANTEAFF
D gene: .; J gene: TRBJ2-3; CDR3 length: 19; V gene: TRBV14; CDR3 protein: CASSRGWGRGLTSTDTQYF
D gene: TRBD2; J gene: TRBJ2-1; CDR3 length: 16; V gene: TRBV12-3/TRBV12-4; CDR3 protein: CASRPTLAELYNEQFF